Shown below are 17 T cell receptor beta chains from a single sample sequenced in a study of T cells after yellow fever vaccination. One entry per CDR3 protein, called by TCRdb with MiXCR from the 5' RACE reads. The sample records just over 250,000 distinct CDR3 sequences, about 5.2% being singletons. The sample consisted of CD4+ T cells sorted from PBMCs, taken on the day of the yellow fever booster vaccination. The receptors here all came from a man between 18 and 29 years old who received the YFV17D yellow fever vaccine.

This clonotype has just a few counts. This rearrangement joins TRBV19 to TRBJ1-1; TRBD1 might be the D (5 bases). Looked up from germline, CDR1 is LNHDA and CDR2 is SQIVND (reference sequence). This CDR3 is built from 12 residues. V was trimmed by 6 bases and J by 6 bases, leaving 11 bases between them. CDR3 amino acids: CASRSWGSEAFF. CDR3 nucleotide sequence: TGTGCCAGTAGGTCTTGGGGCTCTGAAGCTTTCTTT.

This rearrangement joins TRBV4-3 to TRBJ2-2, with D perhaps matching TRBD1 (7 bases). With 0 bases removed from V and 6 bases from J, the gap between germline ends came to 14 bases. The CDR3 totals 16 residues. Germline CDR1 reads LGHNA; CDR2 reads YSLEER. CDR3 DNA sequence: TGCGCCAGCAGCCAAGAAGTTGGAGGGGGCCCCGGGGAGCTGTTTTTT. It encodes CASSQEVGGGPGELFF.

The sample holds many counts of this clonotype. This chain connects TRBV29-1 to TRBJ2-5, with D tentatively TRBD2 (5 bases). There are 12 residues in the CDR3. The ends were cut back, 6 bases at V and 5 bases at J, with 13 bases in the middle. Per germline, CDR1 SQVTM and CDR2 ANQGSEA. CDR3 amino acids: CSVTGDEETQYF. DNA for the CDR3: TGCAGCGTCACCGGGGATGAGGAGACCCAGTACTTC.

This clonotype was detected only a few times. The CDR3 region has the DNA TGTGCCAGCAGTACAGGGGAGTTAGGCTACACCTTC. It encodes CASSTGELGYTF. The chain links TRBV5-4 to TRBJ1-2, with 7 bases that match TRBD1. In germline, CDR1 is SGHNT, CDR2 YYREEE (reference sequence). V shed 5 bases and J 8 bases; nucleotides not matched to a gene: 6. This CDR3 is built from 12 residues.

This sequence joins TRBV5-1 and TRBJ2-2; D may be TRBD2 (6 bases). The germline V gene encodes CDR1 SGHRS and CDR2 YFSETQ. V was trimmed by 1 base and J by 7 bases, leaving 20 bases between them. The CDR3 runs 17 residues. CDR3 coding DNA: TGCGCCAGCAGCTTGTTGCTAGCGCGAAAGAGGGACGGGGAGCTGTTTTTT. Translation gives CASSLLLARKRDGELFF.

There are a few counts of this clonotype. The CDR3 protein is CASTPSGDPYNEQFF. CDR3 DNA sequence: TGTGCCAGCACCCCGAGCGGGGACCCCTACAATGAGCAGTTCTTC. This sequence joins TRBV11-2 and TRBJ2-1, with 7 bases fitting TRBD2. The J segment lost 2 bases and the V segment lost 7 bases, leaving 8 bases of the junction unmatched. Germline values: CDR1 SGHAT, CDR2 FQNNGV. This CDR3 region has 15 residues.

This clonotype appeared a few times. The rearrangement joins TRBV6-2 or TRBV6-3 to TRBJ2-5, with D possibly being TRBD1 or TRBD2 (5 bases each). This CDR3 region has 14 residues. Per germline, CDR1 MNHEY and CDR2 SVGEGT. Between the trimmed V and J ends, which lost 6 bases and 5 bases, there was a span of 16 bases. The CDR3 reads CASRYRGVNETQYF. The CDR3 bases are TGTGCCAGCAGGTATCGAGGGGTGAACGAGACCCAGTACTTC.

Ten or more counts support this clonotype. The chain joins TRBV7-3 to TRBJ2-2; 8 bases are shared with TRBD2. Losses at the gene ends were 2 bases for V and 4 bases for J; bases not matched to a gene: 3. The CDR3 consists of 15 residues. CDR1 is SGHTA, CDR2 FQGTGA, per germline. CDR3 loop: CASSLGLAGTGELFF. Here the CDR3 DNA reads TGTGCCAGCAGCTTAGGGCTAGCGGGCACCGGGGAGCTGTTTTTT.

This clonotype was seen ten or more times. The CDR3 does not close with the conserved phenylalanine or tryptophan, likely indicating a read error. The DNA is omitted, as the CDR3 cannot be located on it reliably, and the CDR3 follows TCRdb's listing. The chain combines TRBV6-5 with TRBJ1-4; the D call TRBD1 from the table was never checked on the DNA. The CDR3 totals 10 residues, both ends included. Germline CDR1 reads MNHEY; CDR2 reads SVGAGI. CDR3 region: CASRARGGQR.

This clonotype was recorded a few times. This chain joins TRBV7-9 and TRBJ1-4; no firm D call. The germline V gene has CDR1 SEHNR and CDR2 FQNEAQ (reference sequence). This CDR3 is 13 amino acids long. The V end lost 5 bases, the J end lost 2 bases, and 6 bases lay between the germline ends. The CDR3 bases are TGTGCCAGCAGCCTCGCTACTAATGAAAAACTGTTTTTT. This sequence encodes CASSLATNEKLFF.

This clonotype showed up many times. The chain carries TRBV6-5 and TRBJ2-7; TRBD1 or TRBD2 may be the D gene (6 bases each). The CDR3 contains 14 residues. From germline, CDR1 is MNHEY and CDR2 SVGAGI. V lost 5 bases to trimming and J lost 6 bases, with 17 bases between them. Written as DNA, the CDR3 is TGTGCCAGCAGTGAGATGTGGGGGGCTGGCGAGCAGTACGTC. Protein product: CASSEMWGAGEQYV.

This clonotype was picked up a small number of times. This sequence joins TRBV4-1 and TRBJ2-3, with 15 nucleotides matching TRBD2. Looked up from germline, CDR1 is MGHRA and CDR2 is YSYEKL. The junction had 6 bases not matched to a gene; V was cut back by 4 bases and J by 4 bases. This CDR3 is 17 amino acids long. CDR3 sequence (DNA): TGCGCCAGCAGCCCGATGAGGACTAGCGGGGGGGCAGATACGCAGTATTTT. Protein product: CASSPMRTSGGADTQYF.

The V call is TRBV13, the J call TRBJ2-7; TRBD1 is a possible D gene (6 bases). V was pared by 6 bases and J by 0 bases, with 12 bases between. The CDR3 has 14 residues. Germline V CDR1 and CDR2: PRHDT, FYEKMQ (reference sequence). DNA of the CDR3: TGTGCCAGCAGACCCTGGGACAACTCCTACGAGCAGTACGTC. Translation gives CASRPWDNSYEQYV.

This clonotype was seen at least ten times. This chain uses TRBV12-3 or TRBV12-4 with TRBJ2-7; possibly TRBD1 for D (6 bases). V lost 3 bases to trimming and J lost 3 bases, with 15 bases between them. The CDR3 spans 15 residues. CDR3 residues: CASSLSPGTIYEQYF. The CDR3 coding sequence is TGTGCCAGCAGTTTGTCGCCGGGGACAATCTACGAGCAGTACTTC.

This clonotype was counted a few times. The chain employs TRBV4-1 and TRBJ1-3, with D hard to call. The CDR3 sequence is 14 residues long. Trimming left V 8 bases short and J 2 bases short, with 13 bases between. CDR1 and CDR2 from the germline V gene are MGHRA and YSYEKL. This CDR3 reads CASGPGRAGNTIYF. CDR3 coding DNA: TGCGCCAGCGGGCCGGGAAGGGCTGGAAACACCATATATTTT.

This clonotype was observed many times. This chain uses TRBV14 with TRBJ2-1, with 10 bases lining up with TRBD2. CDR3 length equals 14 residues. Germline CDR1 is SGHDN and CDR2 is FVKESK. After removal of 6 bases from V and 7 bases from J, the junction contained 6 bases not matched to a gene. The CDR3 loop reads CASRSGGAGNEQFF. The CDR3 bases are TGTGCCAGCAGGAGCGGGGGGGCTGGAAATGAGCAGTTCTTC.

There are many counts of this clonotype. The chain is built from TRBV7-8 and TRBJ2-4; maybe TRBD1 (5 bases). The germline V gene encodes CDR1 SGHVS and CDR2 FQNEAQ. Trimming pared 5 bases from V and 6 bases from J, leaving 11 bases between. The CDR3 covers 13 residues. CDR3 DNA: TGTGCCAGCAGCCCCCAAGGGGCAAACATTCAGTACTTC. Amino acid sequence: CASSPQGANIQYF. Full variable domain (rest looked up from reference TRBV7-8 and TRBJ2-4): GAGVSQSPRYKVAKRGQDVALRCDPISGHVSLFWYQQALGQGPEFLTYFQNEAQLDKSGLPSDRFFAERPEGSVSTLKIQRTQQEDSAVYLCASSPQGANIQYFGAGTRLSVL.